This T cell receptor (beta chain) was found in a study of a mutant IDH1 vaccine in newly diagnosed glioma. Background on the study: Vaccine administration was initiated 4-6 weeks following radiotherapy alone, or with temozolomide cycles. Receipt of radiotherapy, temozolomide, or both preceded the study, and most received both. Visit V12 happened at week 35; visit V13 happened at week 47.

The ends were cut back, 3 bases at V and 8 bases at J, with 14 bases in the middle. The CDR3 is 13 residues long. In germline, CDR1 is SGHDT, CDR2 YYEEEE. About this clone: Its antigen is unidentified.

Repertoires were generated with immunoSEQ multiplex PCR, while TCRdb's copy carries only in-frame clones and drops some. Among about 65,000 clones, roughly four fifths were seen once, and the ten largest hold roughly 5.3%. This sample's time point: week 35, safety follow-up. Alongside topical imiquimod, each dose of vaccine comprised 300 ug of mutant IDH1 20-mer peptide. The source is a man in his forties or fifties with glioma. Sequenced here: PBMCs, sampled from a glioma patient whose treatment included an IDH1 peptide vaccine. The chain combines TRBV5-6 with TRBJ1-1, with D unresolved. The CDR3 sequence is CASSSEYGREAFF. The CDR3 coding sequence is TGTGCCAGCAGCTCGGAGTATGGAAGGGAAGCTTTCTTT.